The 10 T cell receptor beta chains below come from one sample, sequenced in a study of blood T cell repertoires in COVID-19. Some clones are missing from TCRdb's copy, which holds only in-frame ones; the method was immunoSEQ multiplex PCR. The sample shows hundreds of thousands of clones, roughly nine tenths of them seen only once. Specimen: peripheral blood. The receptors were gathered from a woman in her forties or fifties with COVID-19, enrolled during active disease.

This clone was observed a single time. V and J are TRBV9 and TRBJ2-2, with D unclear. Trimming took 4 bases from V and 6 from J, leaving 7 bases between them. The CDR3 contains 12 residues. Per the germline V gene, CDR1 is SGDLS and CDR2 is YYNGEE. The CDR3 sequence: CASSRSSGELFF. For the CDR3, the DNA is TGTGCCAGCAGCAGGAGCTCCGGGGAGCTGTTTTTT.

The V and J genes are TRBV9 and TRBJ1-1; a weak D match, TRBD1 (5 bases). From germline, CDR1 is SGDLS and CDR2 YYNGEE. V lost 4 bases to trimming and J lost 5 bases, with 9 bases between them. The CDR3 extends over 12 amino acids. CDR3 nucleotides: TGTGCCAGCAGCCTTCAGGGTACTGAAGCTTTCTTT. This translates into CASSLQGTEAFF.

The genes are TRBV14 and TRBJ2-2, with D maybe TRBD2 (5 bases). V shed 1 base and J shed 4 bases, with 10 bases lying between them. The CDR3 extends over 15 amino acids. The V gene's germline CDR1 is SGHDN and CDR2 FVKESK. DNA for the CDR3: TGTGCCAGCAGCCAAGTGGCGGGCCCCACCGGGGAGCTGTTTTTT. Its protein is CASSQVAGPTGELFF.

The gene calls are TRBV7-8 and TRBJ1-3; maybe TRBD1 (5 bases). The CDR3 length is 15 residues. Trimming left V 5 bases short and J 4 bases short, with 15 bases between. CDR1 is SGHVS and CDR2 is FQNEAQ in the germline V gene. The CDR3 region has the DNA TGTGCCAGCAGCCCCGGTTGGGGCCAAGGAAACACCATATATTTT. This sequence encodes CASSPGWGQGNTIYF.

J is TRBJ1-3 and V is TRBV27, with D unresolved. V was cut by 8 bases and J by 0 bases, with 8 bases left in between. From germline, CDR1 is MNHEY and CDR2 SMNVEV (reference sequence). This CDR3 comprises 13 residues. The CDR3 loop is CASGRSSGNTIYF. The CDR3 DNA is TGTGCCAGCGGCAGGTCCTCTGGAAACACCATATATTTT.

The J gene is TRBJ1-4, the V gene TRBV5-1; 7 nucleotides align to TRBD1. Unmatched junction bases numbered 3, after V lost 0 bases and J lost 4 bases. Germline V lookup: CDR1 SGHRS, CDR2 YFSETQ. This CDR3 has 15 amino acids. The CDR3 DNA reads as TGCGCCAGCAGCTTGGACGGACAGGTTAATGAAAAACTGTTTTTT. Protein sequence: CASSLDGQVNEKLFF.

This clone has more than one count but fewer than ten. The V call is TRBV6-1, the J call TRBJ1-6; 7 bases are shared with TRBD1. Per germline, CDR1 MNHNS and CDR2 SASEGT. This CDR3 comprises 16 residues. J lost 7 bases, V lost 2 bases, and 8 bases had no gene match. The CDR3 loop is CASSEPRQGWNSPLHF. Written as DNA, the CDR3 is TGTGCCAGCAGTGAACCCAGACAGGGCTGGAATTCACCCCTCCACTTT.

This sequence joins TRBV7-2 and TRBJ1-2, with 7 nucleotides matching TRBD1. The CDR3 is 15 amino acids. Trimming at V came to 3 bases and at J to 5 bases, leaving 9 bases not matched to a gene. CDR1 is SGHTA and CDR2 is FQGNSA in the germline V gene. CDR3: CASSLLRTGIYGYTF. The CDR3 nucleotides are TGTGCCAGCAGCTTGTTGAGGACAGGCATTTATGGCTACACCTTC.

The rearrangement joins TRBV2 to TRBJ1-1, with D perhaps TRBD1 (5 bases). The CDR3 loop spans 14 amino acids. Germline CDR1 is SNHLY and CDR2 is FYNNEI. V lost 6 bases and J lost 6, with 17 bases in between. CDR3 DNA: TGTGCCAGCAGCCTAATCGGGGGGTACGCTGAAGCTTTCTTT. This gives the protein CASSLIGGYAEAFF.

J is TRBJ1-1 and V is TRBV28; D is unclear. The CDR3 contains 14 residues. Trimming stripped 6 bases from V and 6 bases from J, with 17 bases between. CDR1 and CDR2 (germline): MDHEN, SYDVKM. CDR3 bases: TGTGCCAGCAGGGGCCCACGGGAGATCGCTGAAGCTTTCTTT. Its translation: CASRGPREIAEAFF. The full variable domain, with the rest looked up from reference TRBV28 and TRBJ1-1, is DVKVTQSSRYLVKRTGEKVFLECVQDMDHENMFWYRQDPGLGLRLIYFSYDVKMKEKGDIPEGYSVSREKKERFSLILESASTNQTSMYLCASRGPREIAEAFFGQGTRLTVV.